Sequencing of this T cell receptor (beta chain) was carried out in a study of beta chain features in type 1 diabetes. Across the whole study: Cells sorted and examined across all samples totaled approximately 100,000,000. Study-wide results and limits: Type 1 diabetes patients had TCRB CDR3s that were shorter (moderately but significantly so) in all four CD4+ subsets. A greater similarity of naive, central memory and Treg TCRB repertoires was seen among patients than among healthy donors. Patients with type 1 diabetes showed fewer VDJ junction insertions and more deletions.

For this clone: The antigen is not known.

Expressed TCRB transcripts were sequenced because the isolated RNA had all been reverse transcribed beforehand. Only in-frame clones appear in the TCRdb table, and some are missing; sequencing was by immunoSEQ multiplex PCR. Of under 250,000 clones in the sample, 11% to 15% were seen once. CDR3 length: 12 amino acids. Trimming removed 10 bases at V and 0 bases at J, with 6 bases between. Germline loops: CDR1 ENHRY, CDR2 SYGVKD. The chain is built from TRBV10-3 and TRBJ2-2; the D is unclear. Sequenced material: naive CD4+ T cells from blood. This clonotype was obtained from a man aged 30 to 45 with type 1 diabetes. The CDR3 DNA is TGTGCCACCGCGCCGAACACCGGGGAGCTGTTTTTT. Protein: CATAPNTGELFF.